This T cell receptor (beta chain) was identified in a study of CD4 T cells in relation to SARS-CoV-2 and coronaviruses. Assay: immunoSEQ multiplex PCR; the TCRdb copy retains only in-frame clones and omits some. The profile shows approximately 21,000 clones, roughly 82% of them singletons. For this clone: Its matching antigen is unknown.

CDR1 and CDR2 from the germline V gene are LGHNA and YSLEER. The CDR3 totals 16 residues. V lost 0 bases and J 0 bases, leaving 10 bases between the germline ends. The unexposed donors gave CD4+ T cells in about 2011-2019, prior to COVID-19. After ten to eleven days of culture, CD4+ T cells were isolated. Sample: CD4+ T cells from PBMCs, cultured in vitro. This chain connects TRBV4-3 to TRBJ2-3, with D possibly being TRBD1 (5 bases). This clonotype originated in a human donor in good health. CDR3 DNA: TGCGCCAGCAGCCAAGATTTAGGGGAAAGCACAGATACGCAGTATTTT. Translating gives CASSQDLGESTDTQYF.